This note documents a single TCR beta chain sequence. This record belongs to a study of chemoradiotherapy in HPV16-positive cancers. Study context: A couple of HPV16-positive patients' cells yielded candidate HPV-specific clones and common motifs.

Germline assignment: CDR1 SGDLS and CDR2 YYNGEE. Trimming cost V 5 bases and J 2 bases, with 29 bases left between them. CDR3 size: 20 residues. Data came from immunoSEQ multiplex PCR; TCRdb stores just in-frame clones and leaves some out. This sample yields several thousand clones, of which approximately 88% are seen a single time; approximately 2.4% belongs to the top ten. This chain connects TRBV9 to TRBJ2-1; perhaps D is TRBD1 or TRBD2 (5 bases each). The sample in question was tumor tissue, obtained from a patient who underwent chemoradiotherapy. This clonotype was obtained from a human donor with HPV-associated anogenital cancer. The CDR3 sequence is CASREPYVVFGALAYNEQFF. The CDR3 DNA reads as TGTGCCAGCAGAGAACCGTACGTGGTTTTCGGGGCGTTGGCCTACAATGAGCAGTTCTTC. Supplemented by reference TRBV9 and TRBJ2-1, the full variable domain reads DSGVTQTPKHLITATGQRVTLRCSPRSGDLSVYWYQQSLDQGLQFLIQYYNGEERAKGNILERFSAQQFPDLHSELNLSSLELGDSALYFCASREPYVVFGALAYNEQFFGPGTRLTVL.